This record covers a single TCR beta chain. Its target antigen remains unknown. Per-base quality was not reported, and no clone a single base away is much larger than it. Via the germline V gene, CDR1 is MGHRA and CDR2 YSYEKL. The CDR3 runs 20 residues from the cysteine to the phenylalanine. Of all the DNA, just the CDR3 is kept, 60 bases in frame from base 1. V lost 0 bases and J lost 0 bases; the stretch between them is 21 bases long. Libraries were prepared through the immunoSEQ multiplex PCR assay. This immuneACCESS table, as held by TCRdb, lists in-frame sequences with V and J called but not all clones. Of the missing ones, under half trace to an unresolved V gene in checked studies; the others have no known cause. This sample holds approximately 760,000 clones; 70% to 90% were observed only once. The ten most abundant clones make up more than 0.008% of the sample. These data come from a study of shared T cell receptors in the human thymus (TCRdb year 2021). The study in broad terms: The study examined how self-reactive, shared T-cell receptor alpha chains are generated in the human thymus.

The same sample was also used in a study of human thymus T cells. The second paper states: In Finland, the donors were immunologically healthy infants who were having open corrective cardiac surgery for congenital heart defects. Thymus tissue was obtained as surgical resects removed during corrective cardiac surgery. Both the thymic and the peripheral blood repertoires appeared to show biased V and J gene segment usage. The related research found that thymic TCR repertoires overlapped highly between unrelated individuals. TCR alpha and beta repertoires from fewer than ten infant thymus samples and a few related peripheral blood samples were characterized in the study. The cohort included a handful of male and a couple of female infants, with donor ages spanning 7 to 244 days. After being mechanically released from the tissue, thymocytes were kept at -70 degrees C in pellets of roughly 9.5-32 million cells. A QIAsymphony instrument was used to extract genomic DNA from the frozen cell pellets. TCRB and TCRAD loci were amplified from a standardized quantity of quality-controlled genomic DNA using the immunoSEQ multiplex PCR assay. The amplicons spanned the V(D)J region and were long enough to cover the CDR3 and allow V and J genes to be identified. The commercial immunoSEQ service was used to sequence amplicons on an Illumina platform. Primer bias and sequencing errors were corrected using previously described methods, and TCRAD and TCRB definitions followed the IMGT database. The repertoires were analysed using immunoSEQ Analyzer 3.0 and VDJTools for basic statistics, V/J segment usage, diversity estimates, rarefaction and pairwise overlap. To estimate diversity, the Chao1, ChaoE, Efron-Thisted, Shannon and inverse Simpson indices were applied, and diversity was also estimated on datasets down-sampled to the smallest sample. For repertoire overlap, CDR3 nucleotide sequence, V gene and J gene had to match strictly, and clustering was done by Jaccard-based multidimensional scaling. Thymus samples yielded on average around 850,000 unique TCRB clonotypes, compared with 80,000 to 85,000 from blood samples.

The sequence came from a girl under two years old with a congenital heart defect. Donor details come from another sample of the same person, matched by shared clones. Recombination linked TRBV4-1 to TRBJ1-5; the D gene cannot be named for sure. The specimen sequenced was thymocytes. The DNA sequence reads TGCGCCAGCAGCCAAGATCCGGTAGGTCGCGGGCGGACTAGCAATCAGCCCCAGCATTTT. Translated, it gives CASSQDPVGRGRTSNQPQHF.